This passage covers 18 T cell receptor beta chains from one sample sequenced in a study of CD8 T cells in ankylosing spondylitis. TCRdb re-called the 5' RACE reads with MiXCR, one entry per CDR3 protein. Of about 39,000 distinct CDR3 sequences in the sample, approximately 3% were seen once. What was sequenced was blood, either unsorted or a sorted T cell fraction (not recorded which). Every receptor here comes from a male donor with ankylosing spondylitis or in good health (not recorded which).

In its sample, this clonotype was seen many times. The rearrangement uses TRBV9 and TRBJ2-3; no definite D call. The CDR3 sequence is 14 residues long. The V gene's germline CDR1 is SGDLS and CDR2 YYNGEE. V was clipped by 2 bases and J by 0 bases, with 7 bases between them. CDR3 loop: CASSVSSSTDTQYF. CDR3 sequence (DNA): TGTGCCAGCAGCGTTAGTTCTAGCACAGATACGCAGTATTTT.

This clonotype was counted at least ten times. The gene calls are TRBV9 and TRBJ2-5; D may correspond to TRBD1 or TRBD2 (5 bases each). Germline CDR1 and CDR2: SGDLS and YYNGEE. The ends were cut back, 5 bases at V and 5 bases at J, with 16 bases in the middle. CDR3 length: 14 amino acids. This CDR3 is CASSPRGLGETQYF. CDR3 DNA sequence: TGTGCCAGCAGTCCCCGGGGCCTCGGGGAGACCCAGTACTTC.

This clonotype was detected many times. The chain employs TRBV9 and TRBJ2-2; D is possibly TRBD1 (6 bases). The V gene's germline CDR1 is SGDLS and CDR2 YYNGEE. The CDR3 contains 16 residues. V shed 4 bases and J shed 1 base, with 14 bases lying between them. In DNA, the CDR3 is TGTGCCAGCAGCCCCACGGGGACACAGAACACCGGGGAGCTGTTTTTT. It specifies CASSPTGTQNTGELFF.

This clonotype has a count of ten or more. The chain recombines TRBV9 with TRBJ2-3, with 10 bases lining up with TRBD2. With 0 bases clipped from V and 4 bases from J, the junction kept 5 bases outside the gene matches. The CDR3 sequence is 16 residues long. Germline-derived CDR1 and CDR2 are SGDLS and YYNGEE. CDR3 in DNA: TGTGCCAGCAGCGTAGGTTTAGCGGGGGGTTCAGATACGCAGTATTTT. It is translated as CASSVGLAGGSDTQYF.

This clonotype was observed at least ten times. The rearrangement joins TRBV9 to TRBJ2-2; TRBD1 aligns across 8 bases. CDR3 length: 16 amino acids. J lost 6 bases, V lost 3 bases, and 10 bases had no gene match. The germline V gene encodes CDR1 SGDLS and CDR2 YYNGEE. CDR3 protein: CASSALDRGRSGELFF. DNA of the CDR3: TGTGCCAGCAGCGCCCTTGACAGGGGTAGATCCGGGGAGCTGTTTTTT. Using reference TRBV9 and TRBJ2-2 for the parts outside the CDR3, the full variable domain is DSGVTQTPKHLITATGQRVTLRCSPRSGDLSVYWYQQSLDQGLQFLIQYYNGEERAKGNILERFSAQQFPDLHSELNLSSLELGDSALYFCASSALDRGRSGELFFGEGSRLTVL.

This clonotype was seen many times. This sequence joins TRBV9 and TRBJ1-1; D is ambiguous. Trimming shortened V by 4 bases and J by 4 bases, and 17 bases separated the two germline ends. There are 15 residues in the CDR3. Germline lookup yields CDR1 SGDLS and CDR2 YYNGEE. CDR3 nucleotides: TGTGCCAGCAGCACCACCTCCCATCGCTCCACTGAAGCTTTCTTT. It codes for CASSTTSHRSTEAFF.

This clonotype came up many times. The chain uses TRBV9 and TRBJ1-1; a possible D gene is TRBD1 (6 bases). The CDR3 contains 15 residues. The germline V gene has CDR1 SGDLS and CDR2 YYNGEE. Trimming shortened V by 3 bases and J by 1 base, and 13 bases separated the two germline ends. The CDR3 DNA reads as TGTGCCAGCAGCGAATTACAGGGCAAGAACACTGAAGCTTTCTTT. The encoded protein is CASSELQGKNTEAFF.

This clonotype was recorded at least ten times. This chain connects TRBV9 to TRBJ1-1; a weak D match, TRBD1 (6 bases). Per germline, CDR1 SGDLS and CDR2 YYNGEE. This CDR3 spans 19 amino acids. Trimming removed 3 bases at V and 4 bases at J, with 28 bases between. The CDR3 reads CASSAGAAAAGKGGTEAFF. For the CDR3, the DNA is TGTGCCAGCAGCGCGGGGGCGGCGGCGGCAGGAAAAGGAGGCACTGAAGCTTTCTTT.

In its sample, this clonotype was seen a few times. The chain combines TRBV9 with TRBJ2-3; D is ambiguous. The V end lost 3 bases, the J end lost 3 bases, and 14 bases lay between the germline ends. The CDR3 is made up of 15 amino acids. CDR1 SGDLS and CDR2 YYNGEE come from the germline V gene. CDR3 coding DNA: TGTGCCAGCAGCGCCCTGCTATCGAGGACAGATACGCAGTATTTT. Translating it yields CASSALLSRTDTQYF. The variable domain in full, completed from reference TRBV9 and TRBJ2-3, reads DSGVTQTPKHLITATGQRVTLRCSPRSGDLSVYWYQQSLDQGLQFLIQYYNGEERAKGNILERFSAQQFPDLHSELNLSSLELGDSALYFCASSALLSRTDTQYFGPGTRLTVL.

The table lists this clonotype with many counts. This rearrangement joins TRBV9 to TRBJ2-3; TRBD2 agrees at 10 bases. The trim removed 0 bases at V and 6 bases at J, leaving 7 bases unmatched. Germline-derived CDR1 and CDR2 are SGDLS and YYNGEE. The CDR3 has 16 residues. In DNA, the CDR3 is TGTGCCAGCAGCGTAGAACTAGCGGGATTACCGGATACGCAGTATTTT. Translated: CASSVELAGLPDTQYF.

This clonotype occurred many times. This chain uses TRBV9 with TRBJ1-5, with no clear D. Germline V lookup: CDR1 SGDLS, CDR2 YYNGEE. Trimming cost V 4 bases and J 4 bases, with 12 bases left between them. The CDR3 has 14 amino acids. The CDR3 is CASSPAGLNQPQHF. In nucleotides, the CDR3 is TGTGCCAGCAGCCCTGCCGGACTAAATCAGCCCCAGCATTTT.

This clonotype was counted between two and nine times. The chain has TRBV9 and TRBJ2-6; 8 bases are shared with TRBD1. CDR1 and CDR2 (germline): SGDLS, YYNGEE. The CDR3 has 17 amino acids. The ends lost 4 bases at V and 3 bases at J; junction bases unmatched: 9. CDR3 residues: CASSPTTGAGGANVLTF. The CDR3 DNA follows: TGTGCCAGCAGCCCGACGACAGGGGCGGGTGGGGCCAACGTCCTGACTTTC.

Ten or more counts support this clonotype. The chain couples TRBV9 to TRBJ2-3, with D unclear. Trimming removed 2 bases from V and 5 bases from J, with 12 bases in between. This CDR3 region has 14 residues. Germline CDR1 SGDLS, CDR2 YYNGEE. The CDR3 here is CASSVEAAGDTQYF. In DNA form, the CDR3 reads TGTGCCAGCAGCGTTGAGGCTGCTGGAGATACGCAGTATTTT.

This clonotype was recorded many times. The V call is TRBV9, the J call TRBJ2-3; D perhaps matches TRBD1 (6 bases). Germline V lookup: CDR1 SGDLS, CDR2 YYNGEE. The CDR3 runs to 14 residues. With 1 base removed from V and 6 bases from J, the gap between germline ends came to 12 bases. This chain's CDR3 is CASSVMTGPDTQYF. Written as DNA, the CDR3 is TGTGCCAGCAGCGTAATGACAGGTCCCGATACGCAGTATTTT. Looking up the rest from reference TRBV9 and TRBJ2-3 gives the full variable domain: DSGVTQTPKHLITATGQRVTLRCSPRSGDLSVYWYQQSLDQGLQFLIQYYNGEERAKGNILERFSAQQFPDLHSELNLSSLELGDSALYFCASSVMTGPDTQYFGPGTRLTVL.

In its sample, this clonotype was seen many times. The chain links TRBV9 to TRBJ2-2; 7 positions agree with TRBD1. After removal of 4 bases from V and 2 bases from J, the junction contained 8 bases not matched to a gene. The CDR3 runs 16 residues. In germline, CDR1 is SGDLS, CDR2 YYNGEE. This CDR3 reads CASSPRTGANTGELFF. CDR3 sequence (DNA): TGTGCCAGCAGCCCCCGAACAGGGGCAAACACCGGGGAGCTGTTTTTT.

In this sample, this clonotype is medium-sized (0.01 to 0.1%). This rearrangement joins TRBV9 to TRBJ1-4, with 7 positions matching TRBD1. V lost 4 bases and J lost 3; bases outside the gene matches: 3. The CDR3 runs to 14 residues. Germline loops: CDR1 SGDLS, CDR2 YYNGEE. The CDR3 nucleotides are TGTGCCAGCAGCCCGGGGACAGCTAATGAAAAACTGTTTTTT. Its protein is CASSPGTANEKLFF.

This clonotype was observed at least ten times. The V gene is TRBV9, the J gene TRBJ1-4; a possible D gene is TRBD1 (5 bases). V lost 4 bases and J 3 bases, leaving 13 bases between the germline ends. Per the germline V gene, CDR1 is SGDLS and CDR2 is YYNGEE. This CDR3 region has 15 residues. Here the CDR3 DNA reads TGTGCCAGCAGCCCACGCGGGGACCCTAATGAAAAACTGTTTTTT. Its translation: CASSPRGDPNEKLFF.

This clonotype was counted many times. CDR3 sequence reads: CASSVTGKNTGELFF. CDR3 nucleotide sequence: TGTGCCAGCAGCGTGACAGGGAAGAACACCGGGGAGCTGTTTTTT. The chain joins TRBV9 to TRBJ2-2; 7 bases line up with TRBD1. Germline CDR1 and CDR2: SGDLS and YYNGEE. This CDR3 is 15 amino acids long. The J segment lost 1 base and the V segment lost 2 bases, leaving 2 bases of the junction unmatched.